A single TCR beta chain is shown here with its context. The sample comes from a study of T cell changes during pregnancy in multiple sclerosis. TCRdb's table, derived via immunoSEQ multiplex PCR, lists solely in-frame clones and lacks some. The sample carries approximately 50,000 clones, roughly 88% recorded once. The CDR3 consists of 14 residues. Germline V gives CDR1 SGHTA, CDR2 FQGNSA. V gave up 5 bases and J gave up 11 bases, with 16 bases separating them. This specimen consisted of peripheral blood, obtained in the third trimester of pregnancy. This receptor was identified in a female donor in good health, enrolled as a control in a pregnancy study. The chain employs TRBV7-2 and TRBJ1-6; possibly TRBD1 for D (6 bases). The DNA of the CDR3 is TGTGCCAGCAGCCCCCAGGGGTTCGGGACACCCCTCCACTTT. Protein sequence: CASSPQGFGTPLHF.